This TCR beta chain is from a study of regulatory T cells in long-lasting Graves disease. General study points: Compared with new cases, persistent Graves' patients showed reduced TCR diversity.

Sequencing libraries for TCR beta were prepared with iRepertoire HTBI primers and Arm-PCR of CDR3 regions. TCRdb redid the calling of the multiplex PCR reads with MiXCR, one entry per CDR3 protein. The sample lists under 400,000 distinct CDR3 sequences; over 15% were seen once. The germline V gene has CDR1 MDHEN and CDR2 SYDVKM. CDR3 length: 12 residues. V was shortened by 10 bases and J by 3 bases, with 10 bases between the two germline ends. On this clonotype itself: Its cognate antigen is unknown.

Time point denoted: newly diagnosed GD, antithyroid drugs for less than 3 months. The TCR library was made from RNA extracted from PBMCs. The same specimen was also included in a second study, on T cells in Graves' hyperthyroidism and ophthalmopathy. That study reports: The diagnostic basis comprised clinical symptoms, serum thyroxine and TRAb, thyroid ultrasound and orbital computed tomography. The model anticipated ophthalmopathy a median 6.5 months pre-onset.

The receptor was derived from a man aged 35-49 years with Graves disease. The sample in question was peripheral blood mononuclear cells (PBMCs), obtained at new diagnosis, from a patient treated with antithyroid drugs. This chain connects TRBV28 to TRBJ2-1, with D perhaps being TRBD1 or TRBD2 (5 bases each). CDR3 nucleotides: TGTGCCACCACTGGGGGCTACAATGAGCAGTTCTTC. Its translation: CATTGGYNEQFF.